This T cell receptor (beta chain) comes out of a study of T cells after somatic rescue of genetic block. This clone was seen only a few times. Germline values: CDR1 SEHNR, CDR2 FQNEAQ (reference sequence). This CDR3 is 16 amino acids long. V shed 4 bases, J shed 5 bases, and the junction held 8 bases outside the gene matches. Only in-frame clones appear in the TCRdb table, and some are missing; sequencing was by immunoSEQ multiplex PCR. Among about 13,000 clones listed, roughly 73% were seen once. This TCR was recovered from a boy aged 10-17 years. The V gene is TRBV7-9, the J gene TRBJ2-7; TRBD2 matches 13 bases. Sequenced input: peripheral blood mononuclear cells (PBMCs). DNA of the CDR3: TGTGCCAGCAGCTCTCCCGGACTAGCGGGAGCCGACGAGCAGTACTTC. It codes for CASSSPGLAGADEQYF.